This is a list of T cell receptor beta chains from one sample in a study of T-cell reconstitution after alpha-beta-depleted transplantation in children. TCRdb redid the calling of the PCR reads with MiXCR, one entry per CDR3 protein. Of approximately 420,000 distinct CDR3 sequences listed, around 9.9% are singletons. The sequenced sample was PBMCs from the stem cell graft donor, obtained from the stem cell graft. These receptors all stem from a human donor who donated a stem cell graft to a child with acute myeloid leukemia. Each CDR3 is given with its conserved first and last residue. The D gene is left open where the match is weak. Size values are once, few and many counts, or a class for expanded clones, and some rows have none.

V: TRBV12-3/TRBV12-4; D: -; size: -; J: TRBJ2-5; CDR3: CASSRVGVGQETQYF; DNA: TGTGCCAGCTCCCGTGTGGGGGTTGGTCAAGAGACCCAGTACTTC
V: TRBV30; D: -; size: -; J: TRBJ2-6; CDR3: CALQGSGANVLTF; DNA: TGTGCCTTACAGGGTTCTGGGGCCAACGTCCTGACTTTC
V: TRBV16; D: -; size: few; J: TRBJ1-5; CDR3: CASSHYTRGNQPQHF; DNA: TGTGCCAGCAGCCACTACACTCGCGGTAATCAGCCCCAGCATTTT
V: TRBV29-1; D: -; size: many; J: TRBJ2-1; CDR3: CSVVSGYNEQFF; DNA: TGCAGCGTTGTTTCGGGATACAATGAGCAGTTCTTC
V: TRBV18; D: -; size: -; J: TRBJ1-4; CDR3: CASSPPKGLKLFF; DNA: TGTGCCAGCTCACCACCGAAGGGACTGAAACTGTTTTTT
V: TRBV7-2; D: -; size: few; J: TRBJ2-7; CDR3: CASSPKRVPYEQYF; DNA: TGTGCCAGCAGCCCAAAGCGGGTCCCCTACGAGCAGTACTTC
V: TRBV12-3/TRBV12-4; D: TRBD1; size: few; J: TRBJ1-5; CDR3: CASSRDSSSGNQPQHF; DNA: TGTGCCAGCAGTCGGGACAGCTCGAGTGGCAATCAGCCCCAGCATTTT
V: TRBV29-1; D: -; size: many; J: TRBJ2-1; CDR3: CSTRDNNEQFF; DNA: TGCAGCACTCGGGACAACAATGAGCAGTTCTTC
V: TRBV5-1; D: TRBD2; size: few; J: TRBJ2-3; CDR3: CASRPGLAGITDTQYF; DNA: TGCGCCAGCAGACCGGGACTAGCGGGAATCACAGATACGCAGTATTTT
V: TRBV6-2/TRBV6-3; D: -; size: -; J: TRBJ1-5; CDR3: CASSQSHGQRLFNTRPQHF; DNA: TGTGCCAGCAGCCAAAGCCACGGACAGAGGCTTTTCAACACTCGGCCCCAGCATTTT
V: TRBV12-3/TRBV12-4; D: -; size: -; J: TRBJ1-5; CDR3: CASSPLGQPQHF; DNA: TGTGCCAGCAGTCCGCTAGGGCAGCCCCAGCATTTT
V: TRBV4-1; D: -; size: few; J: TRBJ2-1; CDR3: CASSQDFSSYNEQFF; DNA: TGCGCCAGCAGCCAAGACTTCAGCTCCTACAATGAGCAGTTCTTC
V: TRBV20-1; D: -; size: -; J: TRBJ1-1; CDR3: CSAAIPHRVKDEAFF; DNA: TGCAGTGCCGCCATCCCCCACAGGGTAAAGGATGAAGCTTTCTTT
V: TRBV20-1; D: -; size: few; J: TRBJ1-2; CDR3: CSARPVGGPRSGYTF; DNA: TGCAGTGCTAGACCGGTTGGAGGGCCCAGAAGTGGCTACACCTTC
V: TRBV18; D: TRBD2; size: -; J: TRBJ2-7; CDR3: CASSLPSGSWEQYF; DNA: TGTGCCAGCTCACTTCCTAGCGGGAGTTGGGAGCAGTACTTC
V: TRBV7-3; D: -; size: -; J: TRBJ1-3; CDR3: CASSLRPLDTIYF; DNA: TGTGCCAGCAGCTTACGCCCTTTGGACACCATATATTTT
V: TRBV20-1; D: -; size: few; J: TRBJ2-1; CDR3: CSAPGDWGGPDNEQFF; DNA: TGCAGTGCTCCCGGAGACTGGGGGGGGCCGGACAATGAGCAGTTCTTC
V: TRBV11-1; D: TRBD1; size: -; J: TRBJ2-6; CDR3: CATSPQGVRFSGANVLTF; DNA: TGTGCCACCAGCCCCCAGGGGGTTAGGTTCTCTGGGGCCAACGTCCTGACTTTC
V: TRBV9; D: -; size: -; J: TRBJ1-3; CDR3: CASSVDRGGNTIYF; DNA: TGTGCCAGCAGCGTAGACCGGGGAGGAAACACCATATATTTT
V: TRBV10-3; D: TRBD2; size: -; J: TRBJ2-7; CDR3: CAIRPGGYEQYF; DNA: TGTGCCATCAGGCCGGGAGGGTACGAGCAGTACTTC
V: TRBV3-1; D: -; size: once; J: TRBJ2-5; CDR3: CATCLNGITQETQYF; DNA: TGTGCCACCTGCCTTAATGGAATCACTCAAGAGACCCAGTACTTC
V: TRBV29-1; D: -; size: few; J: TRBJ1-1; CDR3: CSSSGGLGATEAFF; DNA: TGCAGCTCAAGCGGGGGGCTGGGGGCCACTGAAGCTTTCTTT
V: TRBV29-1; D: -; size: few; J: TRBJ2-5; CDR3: CSVSSAQETQYF; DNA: TGCAGCGTGTCGAGCGCCCAAGAGACCCAGTACTTC
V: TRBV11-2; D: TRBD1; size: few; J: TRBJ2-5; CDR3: CASSFGQEQETQYF; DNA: TGTGCCAGCAGCTTTGGACAGGAGCAAGAGACCCAGTACTTC
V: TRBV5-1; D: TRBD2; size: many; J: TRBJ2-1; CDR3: CASSQGLAGYNEQFF; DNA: TGCGCCAGCAGCCAGGGACTAGCGGGCTACAATGAGCAGTTCTTC
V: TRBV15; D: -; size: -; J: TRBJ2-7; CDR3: CATSRDGDPSNEQYF; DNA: TGTGCCACCAGCAGAGATGGGGATCCTTCAAACGAGCAGTACTTC
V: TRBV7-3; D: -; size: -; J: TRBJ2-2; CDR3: CASRRDANTGELFF; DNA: TGTGCCAGCAGAAGGGATGCAAACACCGGGGAGCTGTTTTTT
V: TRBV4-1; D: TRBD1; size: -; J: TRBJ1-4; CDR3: CASSPQDRVGEEKLFF; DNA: TGCGCCAGCAGCCCACAAGACAGGGTGGGAGAAGAAAAACTGTTTTTT
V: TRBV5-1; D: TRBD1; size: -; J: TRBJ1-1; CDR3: CASSLNRQGDTEAFF; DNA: TGCGCCAGCAGCTTAAATCGACAGGGAGACACTGAAGCTTTCTTT
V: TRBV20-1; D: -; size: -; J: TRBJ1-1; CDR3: CSARVEERNTEAFF; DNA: TGCAGTGCTAGAGTAGAGGAGAGGAACACTGAAGCTTTCTTT
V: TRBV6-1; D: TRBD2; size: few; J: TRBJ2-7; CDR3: CASRTLAGGPYEQYF; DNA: TGTGCCAGCAGAACCCTAGCGGGAGGTCCCTACGAGCAGTACTTC
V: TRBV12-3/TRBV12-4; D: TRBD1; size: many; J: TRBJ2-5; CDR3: CASSGAGTGQETQYF; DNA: TGTGCCAGCAGTGGAGCCGGGACAGGCCAAGAGACCCAGTACTTC
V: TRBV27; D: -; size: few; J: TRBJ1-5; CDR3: CASSLFFIGGSNQPQHF; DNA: TGTGCCAGCAGTTTATTTTTTATTGGGGGATCTAATCAGCCCCAGCATTTT
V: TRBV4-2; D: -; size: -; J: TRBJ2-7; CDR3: CARGSGHSYEQYF; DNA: TGTGCCAGGGGCTCGGGACACTCGTACGAGCAGTACTTC
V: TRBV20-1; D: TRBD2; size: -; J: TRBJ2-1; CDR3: CSAREPGLAHNEQFF; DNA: TGCAGTGCTAGAGAACCGGGACTAGCGCACAATGAGCAGTTCTTC
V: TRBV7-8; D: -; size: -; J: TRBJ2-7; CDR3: CASSLGGAGMQGAYEQYF; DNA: TGTGCCAGCAGCTTAGGAGGGGCAGGGATGCAGGGAGCCTACGAGCAGTACTTC
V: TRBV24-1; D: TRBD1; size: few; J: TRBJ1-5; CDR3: CATVQGAGGNQPQHF; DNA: TGTGCCACCGTACAGGGGGCTGGGGGCAATCAGCCCCAGCATTTT
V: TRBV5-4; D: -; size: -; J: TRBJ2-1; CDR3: CASSPGWGDWFF; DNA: TGTGCCAGCAGCCCGGGCTGGGGAGATTGGTTCTTC
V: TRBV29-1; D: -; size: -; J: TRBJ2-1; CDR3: CSVVPGFNEQFF; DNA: TGCAGCGTTGTTCCAGGGTTCAATGAGCAGTTCTTC
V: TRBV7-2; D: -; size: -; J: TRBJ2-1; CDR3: CASSSSLSSYNEQFF; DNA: TGTGCCAGCAGCTCGTCGCTAAGCTCCTACAATGAGCAGTTCTTC
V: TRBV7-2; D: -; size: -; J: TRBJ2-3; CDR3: CASSLADSLFITDTQYF; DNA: TGTGCCAGCAGCTTGGCGGACTCCTTATTTATCACAGATACGCAGTATTTT
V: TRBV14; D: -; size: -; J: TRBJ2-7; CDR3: CASSQSVEQYF; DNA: TGTGCCAGCAGCCAATCGGTCGAGCAGTACTTC
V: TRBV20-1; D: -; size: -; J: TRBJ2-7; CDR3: CCASWDGSRFVYEQYF; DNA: TGCTGTGCTAGTTGGGACGGGTCTCGATTTGTCTACGAGCAGTACTTC
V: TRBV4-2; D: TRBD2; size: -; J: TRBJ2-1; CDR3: CASSQGAGTRDYNEQFF; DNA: TGTGCCAGCAGCCAGGGGGCCGGGACTAGGGATTACAATGAGCAGTTCTTC
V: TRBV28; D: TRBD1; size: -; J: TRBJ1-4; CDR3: CASSWPGQELFF; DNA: TGTGCCAGCAGTTGGCCGGGACAGGAACTGTTTTTT
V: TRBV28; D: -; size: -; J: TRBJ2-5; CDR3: CASRRPRDKKETQYF; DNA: TGTGCCAGCAGGAGACCCCGGGACAAGAAAGAGACCCAGTACTTC
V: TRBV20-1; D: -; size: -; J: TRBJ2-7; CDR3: CSARALDFYEQYF; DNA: TGCAGTGCTAGAGCTCTAGACTTCTACGAGCAGTACTTC
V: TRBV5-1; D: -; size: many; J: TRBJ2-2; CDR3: CASSNGLSNTGELFF; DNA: TGCGCCAGCAGCAACGGACTGTCGAACACCGGGGAGCTGTTTTTT
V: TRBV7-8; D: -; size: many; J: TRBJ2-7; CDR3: CASNPYVGGVSSYEQYF; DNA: TGTGCCAGCAACCCCTATGTTGGCGGGGTCAGCTCCTACGAGCAGTACTTC
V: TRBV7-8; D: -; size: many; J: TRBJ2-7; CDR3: CASSFDGSYEQYF; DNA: TGTGCCAGCAGCTTCGACGGCTCCTACGAGCAGTACTTC
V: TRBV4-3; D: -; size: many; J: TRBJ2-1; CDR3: CASSQDYDVNSYNEQFF; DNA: TGCGCCAGCAGCCAAGACTACGACGTAAACTCCTACAATGAGCAGTTCTTC
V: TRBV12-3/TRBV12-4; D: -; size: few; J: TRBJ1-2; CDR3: CASSDTGSRVGGYTF; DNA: TGTGCCAGCAGCGACACCGGGAGCAGGGTCGGCGGCTACACCTTC
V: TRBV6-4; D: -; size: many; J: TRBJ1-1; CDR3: CASSDGENTEAFF; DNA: TGTGCCAGCAGTGACGGGGAGAACACTGAAGCTTTCTTT
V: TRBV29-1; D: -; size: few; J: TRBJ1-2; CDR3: CSVEVGYGFTF; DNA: TGCAGCGTTGAGGTCGGCTATGGCTTCACCTTC
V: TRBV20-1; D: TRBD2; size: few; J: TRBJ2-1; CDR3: CSARDRGGAQEQFF; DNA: TGCAGTGCTAGAGATCGGGGGGGGGCTCAAGAGCAGTTCTTC
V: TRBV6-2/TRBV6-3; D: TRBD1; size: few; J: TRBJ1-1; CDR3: CASRTGTGSTEAFF; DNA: TGTGCCAGCAGAACCGGGACAGGGTCCACTGAAGCTTTCTTT
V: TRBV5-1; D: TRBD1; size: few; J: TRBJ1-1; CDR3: CASSIGQGLNTEAFF; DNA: TGCGCCAGCAGCATCGGACAGGGCCTAAACACTGAAGCTTTCTTT
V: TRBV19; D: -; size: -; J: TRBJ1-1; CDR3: CASSPGLAQAQSEAFF; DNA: TGTGCCAGTAGCCCCGGGCTGGCGCAGGCGCAGAGTGAAGCTTTCTTT
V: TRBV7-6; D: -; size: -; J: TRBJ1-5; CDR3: CASSPGPSRPQHF; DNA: TGTGCCAGCAGCCCTGGGCCCTCGCGGCCCCAGCATTTT